The rows below give T cell receptor beta chains drawn from one sample of a study of cytomegalovirus exposure and HLA in healthy donors. Assay used: immunoSEQ multiplex PCR; TCRdb lists only in-frame clones, some missing. Here the sample spans 200,000 or so clones, 81% being singletons. Specimen: PBMCs. Receptor source: a woman between 18 and 30 years old in good health and CMV-seropositive. Both conserved end residues are part of each CDR3. D genes are given only for firm matches. The size entry is marked missing in some rows and otherwise reads once, few, many or a size class.

cdr3_nt: TGCGCCAGCAGCCAAGGGCCCCGGGGGGAGGGAAATGAAAAACTGTTTTTT
cdr3_aa: CASSQGPRGEGNEKLFF
clone_size: NA
j_call: TRBJ1-4
v_call: TRBV4-1
d_call: NA
cdr3_length: 17

cdr3_nt: TGCGCCAGCAGCTTTAACACCTTGAATGAGCAGTTCTTC
cdr3_aa: CASSFNTLNEQFF
clone_size: once
j_call: TRBJ2-1
v_call: TRBV5-1
d_call: NA
cdr3_length: 13

cdr3_nt: TGTGCCAGCAGTCCACTTAGCGGGGGGGCACAGACCCAGTACTTC
cdr3_aa: CASSPLSGGAQTQYF
clone_size: NA
j_call: TRBJ2-5
v_call: TRBV6-5
d_call: TRBD2
cdr3_length: 15

cdr3_nt: TGTGCCAGCAGCGATTCCAGGGGGACAGGGGGTGGTGGTTCACCCCTCCACTTT
cdr3_aa: CASSDSRGTGGGGSPLHF
clone_size: NA
j_call: TRBJ1-6
v_call: TRBV9
d_call: TRBD1
cdr3_length: 18

cdr3_nt: TGCGCCAGCAGCTTGGCCATTTCGAACACCGGGGAGCTGTTTTTT
cdr3_aa: CASSLAISNTGELFF
clone_size: once
j_call: TRBJ2-2
v_call: TRBV5-1
d_call: NA
cdr3_length: 15

cdr3_nt: TGTGCCAGCAGCTTAGGTCGCAGGGGGGACACCGGGGAGCTGTTTTTT
cdr3_aa: CASSLGRRGDTGELFF
clone_size: NA
j_call: TRBJ2-2
v_call: TRBV11-3
d_call: NA
cdr3_length: 16

cdr3_nt: TGTGCCAGCAGCTTGGAGACGTTAGCGGGGGGCCTGAACACCGGGGAGCTGTTTTTT
cdr3_aa: CASSLETLAGGLNTGELFF
clone_size: NA
j_call: TRBJ2-2
v_call: TRBV5-6
d_call: TRBD2
cdr3_length: 19

cdr3_nt: TGTGCCAGCAGTGTTTCAGGTTCCGGTAGGAACACTGAAGCTTTCTTT
cdr3_aa: CASSVSGSGRNTEAFF
clone_size: NA
j_call: TRBJ1-1
v_call: TRBV6-1
d_call: NA
cdr3_length: 16

cdr3_nt: TGTGCCAGCAGCATGGTCGGGGGACCCAACTATGGCTACACCTTC
cdr3_aa: CASSMVGGPNYGYTF
clone_size: NA
j_call: TRBJ1-2
v_call: TRBV7-9
d_call: NA
cdr3_length: 15

cdr3_nt: TGCGCCAGCAGCAGGGGACAGCAAGAGACCCAGTACTTC
cdr3_aa: CASSRGQQETQYF
clone_size: few
j_call: TRBJ2-5
v_call: TRBV5-1
d_call: TRBD1
cdr3_length: 13

cdr3_nt: TGTGCCAGCAGCCCGGGACAGGGGGCGCCCGGGGAGCTGTTTTTT
cdr3_aa: CASSPGQGAPGELFF
clone_size: NA
j_call: TRBJ2-2
v_call: TRBV6-7
d_call: TRBD1
cdr3_length: 15

cdr3_nt: TGCGCCAGCAGCTGGATTAGGCGGGGGGTCACCGGGGAGCTGTTTTTT
cdr3_aa: CASSWIRRGVTGELFF
clone_size: NA
j_call: TRBJ2-2
v_call: TRBV5-1
d_call: TRBD2
cdr3_length: 16

cdr3_nt: TGTGCCAGCAGCTTAGATTGGGGGCGCGAGACCCAGTACTTC
cdr3_aa: CASSLDWGRETQYF
clone_size: NA
j_call: TRBJ2-5
v_call: TRBV11-2
d_call: NA
cdr3_length: 14

cdr3_nt: TGCGCCAGCAGCCCGCAGGGGCCAGGAGCCAATTGGGAGACCCAGTACTTC
cdr3_aa: CASSPQGPGANWETQYF
clone_size: NA
j_call: TRBJ2-5
v_call: TRBV5-1
d_call: NA
cdr3_length: 17

cdr3_nt: TGCGCCAGCAGCCCCTTGGAGGGGACAGATACGCAGTATTTT
cdr3_aa: CASSPLEGTDTQYF
clone_size: few
j_call: TRBJ2-3
v_call: TRBV5-1
d_call: NA
cdr3_length: 14

cdr3_nt: TGTGCCTGGAGTGCCCTGACAGGGGGCTCCTACAATGAGCAGTTCTTC
cdr3_aa: CAWSALTGGSYNEQFF
clone_size: NA
j_call: TRBJ2-1
v_call: TRBV30
d_call: TRBD1
cdr3_length: 16

cdr3_nt: TGCGCCAGCAGCACGGGACAGGGGGTCGGCTACACCTTC
cdr3_aa: CASSTGQGVGYTF
clone_size: NA
j_call: TRBJ1-2
v_call: TRBV5-1
d_call: TRBD1
cdr3_length: 13

cdr3_nt: TGTGCTAGCAGCCCACTACCGGGACAGAAGGCTTTCTTT
cdr3_aa: CASSPLPGQKAFF
clone_size: once
j_call: TRBJ1-1
v_call: TRBV7-7
d_call: TRBD1
cdr3_length: 13

cdr3_nt: TGTGCCAGCGGTCCGGGACAGGGGGCTGGAAACACCATATATTTT
cdr3_aa: CASGPGQGAGNTIYF
clone_size: NA
j_call: TRBJ1-3
v_call: TRBV11-3
d_call: TRBD1
cdr3_length: 15

cdr3_nt: TGCGCCAGCAGCCAGGGGGCGGATACGCAGTATTTT
cdr3_aa: CASSQGADTQYF
clone_size: NA
j_call: TRBJ2-3
v_call: TRBV4-3
d_call: NA
cdr3_length: 12

cdr3_nt: TGCAGCGTCGCGGGACGGTGGAGCACTGAAGCTTTCTTT
cdr3_aa: CSVAGRWSTEAFF
clone_size: NA
j_call: TRBJ1-1
v_call: TRBV29-1
d_call: NA
cdr3_length: 13

cdr3_nt: TGTGCCTGGAGTGACGGACAGAGCCAAGGGACCCAGTACTTC
cdr3_aa: CAWSDGQSQGTQYF
clone_size: NA
j_call: TRBJ2-5
v_call: TRBV30
d_call: NA
cdr3_length: 14

cdr3_nt: TGTGCTAGTGGTCTACAGGGGTCCACAGATACGCAGTATTTT
cdr3_aa: CASGLQGSTDTQYF
clone_size: NA
j_call: TRBJ2-3
v_call: TRBV12-5
d_call: TRBD1
cdr3_length: 14

cdr3_nt: TGTGCCAGCAGTTCCGGGGCGGGGGCGTATGGCTACACCTTC
cdr3_aa: CASSSGAGAYGYTF
clone_size: NA
j_call: TRBJ1-2
v_call: TRBV27
d_call: NA
cdr3_length: 14

cdr3_nt: TGTGCCAGTAGTATTACGGGGGTTGATGGCTACACCTTC
cdr3_aa: CASSITGVDGYTF
clone_size: NA
j_call: TRBJ1-2
v_call: TRBV19
d_call: NA
cdr3_length: 13

cdr3_nt: TGTGCCAGCAGCCATGACTGGGGGCGGGGGGCAGATACGCAGTATTTT
cdr3_aa: CASSHDWGRGADTQYF
clone_size: few
j_call: TRBJ2-3
v_call: TRBV4-2
d_call: TRBD2
cdr3_length: 16

cdr3_nt: TGCGCCAGTTTCTCGCAGGGACTAGCGGACATCAAAAACATTCAGTACTTC
cdr3_aa: CASFSQGLADIKNIQYF
clone_size: NA
j_call: TRBJ2-4
v_call: TRBV10-2
d_call: TRBD2
cdr3_length: 17

cdr3_nt: TGTGCCAGCTCACCACCATTCGGAGAGACCCAGTACTTC
cdr3_aa: CASSPPFGETQYF
clone_size: NA
j_call: TRBJ2-5
v_call: TRBV18
d_call: NA
cdr3_length: 13

cdr3_nt: TGTGCCAGCGCAGGGGAGTTCACAGATACGCAGTATTTT
cdr3_aa: CASAGEFTDTQYF
clone_size: few
j_call: TRBJ2-3
v_call: TRBV6-6
d_call: NA
cdr3_length: 13

cdr3_nt: TGCAGCCACTGGACAGCGAACTATGGCTACACCTTC
cdr3_aa: CSHWTANYGYTF
clone_size: NA
j_call: TRBJ1-2
v_call: TRBV29-1
d_call: NA
cdr3_length: 12

cdr3_nt: TGTGCCATCAGTGAGAATCAGGGGGAAAACACTGAAGCTTTCTTT
cdr3_aa: CAISENQGENTEAFF
clone_size: NA
j_call: TRBJ1-1
v_call: TRBV10-3
d_call: TRBD1
cdr3_length: 15

cdr3_nt: TGTGCCAGCAGGGTGGCCAATTCACCCCTCCACTTT
cdr3_aa: CASRVANSPLHF
clone_size: NA
j_call: TRBJ1-6
v_call: TRBV6-1
d_call: NA
cdr3_length: 12

cdr3_nt: TGCGCCACCGGGTTGAGCGGTGGCTACACCTTC
cdr3_aa: CATGLSGGYTF
clone_size: NA
j_call: TRBJ1-2
v_call: TRBV10-2
d_call: NA
cdr3_length: 11

cdr3_nt: TGTGCCAGCAGTATAACAGGGGACGCTATCGGGGAGCTGTTTTTT
cdr3_aa: CASSITGDAIGELFF
clone_size: NA
j_call: TRBJ2-2
v_call: TRBV6-5
d_call: TRBD1
cdr3_length: 15

cdr3_nt: TGTGCTAGTGGTCGACAGGGTCGCATGAACACTGAAGCTTTCTTT
cdr3_aa: CASGRQGRMNTEAFF
clone_size: NA
j_call: TRBJ1-1
v_call: TRBV12-5
d_call: TRBD1
cdr3_length: 15

cdr3_nt: TGTGCCAGCAGTGAGGGACTAGCGGGGTCAGATACGCAGTATTTT
cdr3_aa: CASSEGLAGSDTQYF
clone_size: NA
j_call: TRBJ2-3
v_call: TRBV6-1
d_call: TRBD2
cdr3_length: 15

cdr3_nt: TGTGCCAGTAGTTCCCCTACAGGGGGCATGGGCAATCAGCCCCAGCATTTT
cdr3_aa: CASSSPTGGMGNQPQHF
clone_size: NA
j_call: TRBJ1-5
v_call: TRBV19
d_call: TRBD1
cdr3_length: 17

cdr3_nt: TGTGCCTGGAGTGTAGAAGGGACAGGGAGGAACATTCAGTACTTC
cdr3_aa: CAWSVEGTGRNIQYF
clone_size: few
j_call: TRBJ2-4
v_call: TRBV30
d_call: TRBD1
cdr3_length: 15

cdr3_nt: TGTGCCAGCAGCTCTCCTAGCACCGATCCGGGCCAAGAGACCCAGTACTTC
cdr3_aa: CASSSPSTDPGQETQYF
clone_size: NA
j_call: TRBJ2-5
v_call: TRBV7-3
d_call: NA
cdr3_length: 17

cdr3_nt: TGTGCCAGCTCACCGCAGGGGGCTCCGAACACTGAAGCTTTCTTT
cdr3_aa: CASSPQGAPNTEAFF
clone_size: NA
j_call: TRBJ1-1
v_call: TRBV18
d_call: TRBD1
cdr3_length: 15

cdr3_nt: TGTGCCAGCAGTGAATCTAGGTACAATGAGCAGTTCTTC
cdr3_aa: CASSESRYNEQFF
clone_size: NA
j_call: TRBJ2-1
v_call: TRBV25-1
d_call: NA
cdr3_length: 13

cdr3_nt: TGTGCCAGCAGTCGGGAGGGGTCCCAGGGCAGTCACACCTTC
cdr3_aa: CASSREGSQGSHTF
clone_size: NA
j_call: TRBJ1-2
v_call: TRBV9
d_call: NA
cdr3_length: 14

cdr3_nt: TGTGCCAGCAGCTTATTTAGCGGGGGAACCGGGGATACGCAGTATTTT
cdr3_aa: CASSLFSGGTGDTQYF
clone_size: NA
j_call: TRBJ2-3
v_call: TRBV5-4
d_call: TRBD2
cdr3_length: 16

cdr3_nt: TGTGCCTGGAGCTTAAGGGGGTTTCGGGACGAGCAGTACTTC
cdr3_aa: CAWSLRGFRDEQYF
clone_size: NA
j_call: TRBJ2-7
v_call: TRBV30
d_call: NA
cdr3_length: 14

cdr3_nt: TGTTCCAGCACTATTCGGGAGACAGATACGCAGTATTTT
cdr3_aa: CSSTIRETDTQYF
clone_size: NA
j_call: TRBJ2-3
v_call: TRBV7-9
d_call: NA
cdr3_length: 13

cdr3_nt: TGTGCCAGCAGCCCTGCTCCGGGACTAAAGAGCTCCTACAATGAGCAGTTCTTC
cdr3_aa: CASSPAPGLKSSYNEQFF
clone_size: NA
j_call: TRBJ2-1
v_call: TRBV11-3
d_call: TRBD2
cdr3_length: 18

cdr3_nt: TGCGCCAGCAGCCGCGCCGAGGTGGACACTGAAGCTTTCTTT
cdr3_aa: CASSRAEVDTEAFF
clone_size: few
j_call: TRBJ1-1
v_call: TRBV5-1
d_call: NA
cdr3_length: 14

cdr3_nt: TGTGCCAGCAGCGTCAGCGGGGGGGCTTATGAGCAGTTCTTC
cdr3_aa: CASSVSGGAYEQFF
clone_size: few
j_call: TRBJ2-1
v_call: TRBV9
d_call: TRBD2
cdr3_length: 14

cdr3_nt: TGTGCCAGCAGTTCCACAGGGGGTTCTTATGAGACCCAGTACTTC
cdr3_aa: CASSSTGGSYETQYF
clone_size: NA
j_call: TRBJ2-5
v_call: TRBV27
d_call: TRBD1
cdr3_length: 15

cdr3_nt: TGCGCCAGCAGTGAGTCCTCAGGGCCCTCTGGAAACACCATATATTTT
cdr3_aa: CASSESSGPSGNTIYF
clone_size: NA
j_call: TRBJ1-3
v_call: TRBV10-1
d_call: NA
cdr3_length: 16

cdr3_nt: TGCGCCAGCAGCCAAGAACTAAAGGCGCCGTACGAGCAGTACTTC
cdr3_aa: CASSQELKAPYEQYF
clone_size: NA
j_call: TRBJ2-7
v_call: TRBV4-1
d_call: NA
cdr3_length: 15

cdr3_nt: TGTGCCAGCAGGCCGACCGGACTGCTGAACTATGGCTACACCTTC
cdr3_aa: CASRPTGLLNYGYTF
clone_size: few
j_call: TRBJ1-2
v_call: TRBV27
d_call: NA
cdr3_length: 15

cdr3_nt: TGCGCCAGCAGCGTAAACAGTGGCCACGAGCAGTACTTC
cdr3_aa: CASSVNSGHEQYF
clone_size: NA
j_call: TRBJ2-7
v_call: TRBV5-1
d_call: NA
cdr3_length: 13

cdr3_nt: TGTGCCAGCTCACGCCAGACAGAAAACACTGAAGCTTTCTTT
cdr3_aa: CASSRQTENTEAFF
clone_size: few
j_call: TRBJ1-1
v_call: TRBV18
d_call: NA
cdr3_length: 14